This passage covers 31 T cell receptor beta chains from one sample sequenced in a study of T cells in Graves' hyperthyroidism and ophthalmopathy. RNA transcripts yielded amplified TCR beta CDR3 regions. During a first-round RT-PCR of the TCR CDR3, the HTBI primer set was used. Via MiXCR, TCRdb re-called the multiplex PCR reads, giving one row per CDR3 protein. The data show approximately 690,000 distinct CDR3 sequences, less than 25% seen once. Sequenced sample: blood. Receptors originate from a man in his thirties or forties with Graves' ophthalmopathy.

This clonotype came up many times. The chain recombines TRBV11-1 with TRBJ2-7; D perhaps matches TRBD2 (6 bases). V lost 4 bases and J 4 bases, leaving 17 bases between the germline ends. Per germline, CDR1 SGHAT and CDR2 FQDESV (reference sequence). CDR3 length: 15 amino acids. CDR3 in amino acids: CASSSRPGTQYEQYF. CDR3 nucleotides: TGTGCCAGCAGCTCCCGTCCCGGGACTCAATACGAGCAGTACTTC. Complete variable domain (other parts from reference TRBV11-1 and TRBJ2-7): EAEVAQSPRYKITEKSQAVAFWCDPISGHATLYWYRQILGQGPELLVQFQDESVVDDSQLPKDRFSAERLKGVDSTLKIQPAELGDSAMYLCASSSRPGTQYEQYFGPGTRLTVT.

The chain recombines TRBV4-2 with TRBJ2-1; 10 positions agree with TRBD2. There are 20 residues in the CDR3. CDR1 is LGHNA and CDR2 is YNFKEQ in the germline V gene. V dropped 4 bases and J dropped 4; count of bases not matched to a gene: 19. CDR3 sequence reads: CASSLSGVLAGIRTYNEQFF. CDR3 coding DNA: TGTGCCAGCAGCCTTTCAGGCGTACTAGCGGGAATCAGGACTTACAATGAGCAGTTCTTC.

The CDR3 region has the DNA TGTGCCAGCAGTGAAACGGGACAGGGGAATGGCTACACCTTC. This encodes CASSETGQGNGYTF. The chain is built from TRBV25-1 and TRBJ1-2; 10 bases fit TRBD1. Germline V CDR1 and CDR2: MGHDK, SYGVNS. The CDR3 has 14 residues. The trim removed 2 bases at V and 6 bases at J, leaving 3 bases unmatched.

The chain recombines TRBV7-9 with TRBJ2-3, with TRBD1 matching over 11 bases. Looked up from germline, CDR1 is SEHNR and CDR2 is FQNEAQ (reference sequence). J gave up 2 bases and V 2 bases, and 12 bases lay outside the gene matches. This CDR3 is 19 amino acids long. This CDR3 reads CASSLKSRTGGEVTDTQYF. Written as DNA, the CDR3 is TGTGCCAGCAGCTTAAAAAGTCGGACAGGGGGCGAAGTCACAGATACGCAGTATTTT.

This clonotype has more than one count but fewer than ten. Relative to the germline gene, one junction end is altered; a read error may explain this. The V call is TRBV7-3, the J call TRBJ2-1; 7 bases match TRBD2. The length of the CDR3 is 13 residues. CDR1 is SGHTA and CDR2 is FQGTGA in the germline V gene. The CDR3 is CASSLTSGAPQLF. The CDR3 nucleotides are TGTGCCAGCAGCTTAACCAGCGGGGCCCCCCAGCTCTTC. The variable domain in full, completed from reference TRBV7-3 and TRBJ2-1, reads GAGVSQTPSNKVTEKGKYVELRCDPISGHTALYWYRQSLGQGPEFLIYFQGTGAADDSGLPNDRFFAVRPEGSVSTLKIQRTERGDSAVYLCASSLTSGAPQLFGPGTRLTVL.

The chain links TRBV20-1 to TRBJ1-2; D is uncertain. The CDR3 extends over 8 amino acids. The germline CDR1 and CDR2 sequences are DFQATT and SNEGSKA (reference sequence). CDR3 in DNA: TGCACCCCATATGGCTACACCTTC. As protein: CTPYGYTF.

The table lists this clonotype with many counts. The chain uses TRBV3-1 and TRBJ1-5; D gene unclear. Trimming left V 1 base short and J 1 base short, with 8 bases between. Germline CDR1 LGHDT, CDR2 YNNKEL (reference sequence). There are 15 residues in the CDR3. CDR3 protein: CASSQVYGSNQPQHF. The CDR3 region has the DNA TGTGCCAGCAGCCAAGTTTACGGGAGCAATCAGCCCCAGCATTTT.

This clonotype was seen more than once but under ten times. The chain uses TRBV2 and TRBJ2-2; 7 positions match TRBD2. This CDR3 is built from 17 residues. Germline CDR1 reads SNHLY; CDR2 reads FYNNEI. V lost 1 base, J lost 6 bases, and 11 bases stayed unmatched. The CDR3 DNA follows: TGTGCCAGCAGTGAAGACCCGAGCGGGACTTTTCCCGGGGAGCTGTTTTTT. It encodes CASSEDPSGTFPGELFF.

This clonotype was seen repeatedly, ten times or more. V usage is TRBV18 and J usage is TRBJ2-5; D is ambiguous. The ends were cut back, 0 bases at V and 2 bases at J, with 13 bases in the middle. Germline V gives CDR1 KGHSH, CDR2 LQKENI. This CDR3 is built from 16 residues. In DNA form, the CDR3 reads TGTGCCAGCTCACCACCTAGAACAGCCCCACAAGAGACCCAGTACTTC. Protein product: CASSPPRTAPQETQYF.

The chain is built from TRBV28 and TRBJ1-2; D may be TRBD1 (5 bases). The length of the CDR3 is 14 residues. Trimming took 6 bases from V and 6 from J, leaving 17 bases between them. Germline V gene sequence: CDR1 MDHEN, CDR2 SYDVKM. The CDR3, as DNA: TGTGCCAGCAGAGTACGGGGGAATAGGAATGGCTACACCTTC. Translating gives CASRVRGNRNGYTF.

The rearrangement uses TRBV3-1 and TRBJ2-5; tentatively, D is TRBD2 (5 bases). The length of the CDR3 is 13 residues. The V end was cut by 7 bases, the J end by 1 base, with 10 bases between. Germline V gene sequence: CDR1 LGHDT, CDR2 YNNKEL (reference sequence). The CDR3 coding sequence is TGTGCCAGCATTGGACTTACCCAAGAGACCCAGTACTTC. Protein sequence: CASIGLTQETQYF.

This clonotype was detected ten times or more. V usage is TRBV2 and J usage is TRBJ2-1; D remains ambiguous. The CDR3 runs 11 residues. V dropped 6 bases and J dropped 3 bases, with 3 bases sitting between them. The germline gives CDR1 SNHLY, CDR2 FYNNEI. Here the CDR3 reads CASSDYNEQFF. Here the CDR3 DNA reads TGTGCCAGCAGCGACTACAATGAGCAGTTCTTC.

The chain recombines TRBV18 with TRBJ2-1, with TRBD2 as a possible D gene (6 bases). The germline V gene has CDR1 KGHSH and CDR2 LQKENI. This CDR3 is built from 16 residues. Deletions cut 1 base from V and 5 bases from J, with 15 bases between. DNA of the CDR3: TGTGCCAGCTCACCACTTGATCTAGCGTCCCACAATGAGCAGTTCTTC. It codes for CASSPLDLASHNEQFF.

This clonotype was detected a few times. The rearrangement joins TRBV11-2 to TRBJ1-6; 9 bases agree with TRBD1. In germline, CDR1 is SGHAT, CDR2 FQNNGV. V was clipped by 4 bases and J by 8 bases; unmatched bases: 9. This CDR3 contains 16 residues. As DNA, the CDR3 is TGTGCCAGCAGCTCCCCCCGGACAGGGGAGGATTCACCCCTCCACTTT. It encodes CASSSPRTGEDSPLHF. Full variable domain (rest looked up from reference TRBV11-2 and TRBJ1-6): EAGVAQSPRYKIIEKRQSVAFWCNPISGHATLYWYQQILGQGPKLLIQFQNNGVVDDSQLPKDRFSAERLKGVDSTLKIQPAKLEDSAVYLCASSSPRTGEDSPLHFGNGTRLTVT.

The chain couples TRBV25-1 to TRBJ2-5; D possibly matches TRBD1 or TRBD2 (5 bases each). The germline V gene encodes CDR1 MGHDK and CDR2 SYGVNS. Trimming took 3 bases from V and 4 from J, leaving 18 bases between them. The CDR3 totals 16 residues. CDR3 DNA sequence: TGTGCCAGCAGTGACGGGGCAGTCATCCCTGGAGAGACCCAGTACTTC. Amino acids: CASSDGAVIPGETQYF.

This clonotype was seen only a few times. CDR3 nucleotides: TGTGCCAGCAGCTTACTTAGCGGGAGGGCCAACATTCAGTACTTC. It encodes CASSLLSGRANIQYF. The gene calls are TRBV7-2 and TRBJ2-4, with 11 nucleotides matching TRBD2. The J segment lost 7 bases and the V segment lost 2 bases, leaving 4 bases of the junction unmatched. CDR1 and CDR2 (germline): SGHTA, FQGNSA. The CDR3 is made up of 15 amino acids.

The sample holds many counts of this clonotype. The chain recombines TRBV7-2 with TRBJ2-7; TRBD2 is a possible D gene (6 bases). Trimming removed 5 bases at V and 5 bases at J, with 19 bases between. The length of the CDR3 is 15 residues. CDR1 is SGHTA, CDR2 FQGNSA, per germline. CDR3 amino acids: CASSRLTGSWHEQYF. As DNA, the CDR3 is TGTGCCAGCAGCCGCCTTACCGGGAGTTGGCACGAGCAGTACTTC.

This chain connects TRBV27 to TRBJ2-3; 9 bases align to TRBD1. From germline, CDR1 is MNHEY and CDR2 SMNVEV (reference sequence). The length of the CDR3 is 15 residues. After removal of 3 bases from V and 2 bases from J, the junction contained 3 bases not matched to a gene. Here the CDR3 DNA reads TGTGCCAGCAGTTTGACAGGGGGTTACACAGATACGCAGTATTTT. This translates into CASSLTGGYTDTQYF.

This clonotype was counted only a few times. This chain links TRBV12-3 or TRBV12-4 with TRBJ2-5; the D is unclear. There are 10 residues in the CDR3. The V end lost 7 bases, the J end lost 2 bases, and 2 bases lay between the germline ends. CDR3 amino acids: CASMQETQYF. The CDR3 DNA is TGTGCCAGCATGCAAGAGACCCAGTACTTC.

This clonotype was counted ten times or more. The chain employs TRBV5-1 and TRBJ2-1, with 13 bases matching TRBD2. Germline loops: CDR1 SGHRS, CDR2 YFSETQ. The CDR3 is made up of 15 amino acids. Trimming cost V 8 bases and J 9 bases; bases outside gene matches: 11. CDR3 nucleotide sequence: TGCGCCAGTACTAGCGGGAGGGCCCAATATGGTGAGCAGTTCTTC. This codes for CASTSGRAQYGEQFF.

Worth noting for this clonotype: A read error may be the cause here, since a much bigger clone is one base away. This chain uses TRBV30 with TRBJ2-7, with 7 bases lining up with TRBD1. The assigned J gene may be wrong: the sequence end matches TRBJ2-1 better. The germline gives CDR1 GTSNPN, CDR2 SVGIG (reference sequence). The CDR3 has 14 amino acids. CDR3 protein: CAWSVGDSSYEQFF. As DNA, the CDR3 is TGTGCCTGGAGTGTGGGGGACAGTTCCTACGAGCAGTTCTTC.

This clonotype was observed a few times. The chain is built from TRBV9 and TRBJ1-1; 8 bases agree with TRBD1. After removal of 0 bases from V and 4 bases from J, the junction contained 5 bases not matched to a gene. CDR1 and CDR2 (germline): SGDLS, YYNGEE. The CDR3 is 15 residues long. Written as DNA, the CDR3 is TGTGCCAGCAGCGTAGACGCAGACAGGGGCACTGAAGCTTTCTTT. It specifies CASSVDADRGTEAFF.

The chain recombines TRBV20-1 with TRBJ2-1; D is ambiguous. Germline V CDR1 and CDR2: DFQATT, SNEGSKA (reference sequence). The CDR3 contains 15 residues. Trimming took off 5 bases at V and 1 base at J, with 15 bases between the two ends. CDR3 DNA sequence: TGCAGTGCTCCTACCCCAGCGTTATCCTACAATGAGCAGTTCTTC. Protein product: CSAPTPALSYNEQFF.

The chain employs TRBV7-8 and TRBJ1-4; no clear D gene. CDR1 is SGHVS, CDR2 FQNEAQ, per germline. This CDR3 comprises 13 residues. Trimming shortened V by 2 bases and J by 5 bases, and 6 bases separated the two germline ends. Here the CDR3 DNA reads TGTGCCAGCAGCTTAATACAGAATGAAAAACTGTTTTTT. Amino acids: CASSLIQNEKLFF.

This clonotype was detected a few times. The chain joins TRBV6-1 to TRBJ2-2, with D unclear. Per germline, CDR1 MNHNS and CDR2 SASEGT. Between the trimmed V and J ends, which lost 1 base and 5 bases, there was a span of 14 bases. This CDR3 has 16 amino acids. In nucleotides, the CDR3 is TGTGCCAGCAGTGAAGAAAGGACCGCTGAAACCGGGGAGCTGTTTTTT. This sequence encodes CASSEERTAETGELFF.

This clonotype appeared many times. This chain connects TRBV28 to TRBJ2-2; D perhaps matches TRBD2 (5 bases). Looked up from germline, CDR1 is MDHEN and CDR2 is SYDVKM. The CDR3 length is 14 residues. Trimming left V 3 bases short and J 3 bases short, with 8 bases between. The CDR3 DNA reads as TGTGCCAGCAGTTTTTGGGGAGACACCGGGGAGCTGTTTTTT. Its translation: CASSFWGDTGELFF.

The chain uses TRBV2 and TRBJ1-4; D remains unclear. Germline V CDR1 and CDR2: SNHLY, FYNNEI. This CDR3 spans 15 amino acids. Trimming took off 1 base at V and 0 bases at J, with 6 bases between the two ends. DNA for the CDR3: TGTGCCAGCAGTGAAGGCAGACCAACTAATGAAAAACTGTTTTTT. The encoded protein is CASSEGRPTNEKLFF.

This clonotype was seen only a few times. V is TRBV11-2 and J is TRBJ2-1, with D hard to call. Germline loops: CDR1 SGHAT, CDR2 FQNNGV. This CDR3 is 13 amino acids long. V was shortened by 0 bases and J by 7 bases, with 7 bases between the two germline ends. In DNA, the CDR3 is TGTGCCAGCAGCTTAGATAGACTGAATGAGCAGTTCTTC. Protein product: CASSLDRLNEQFF.

About this clonotype: The CDR3 end shows no conserved phenylalanine or tryptophan, and so a read error is likely. The V call is TRBV19, the J call TRBJ2-2, with 7 bases matching TRBD1. V dropped 10 bases and J dropped 4; count of bases not matched to a gene: 6. CDR1 is LNHDA and CDR2 is SQIVND in the germline V gene (reference sequence). The CDR3 is 13 amino acids. The CDR3 reads CATMTGFTGELFL. The DNA of the CDR3 is TGTGCCACCATGACAGGGTTCACCGGGGAGCTGTTTCTT.

This clonotype has ten or more counts. The rearrangement links TRBV29-1 to TRBJ1-1; perhaps TRBD1 as D (6 bases). CDR1 SQVTM and CDR2 ANQGSEA come from the germline V gene. CDR3 length: 13 residues. The germline V and J ends were trimmed by 6 bases and 1 base, with 12 bases remaining between them. This CDR3 is CSVAQGTNTEAFF. The CDR3 bases are TGCAGCGTCGCACAGGGCACGAACACTGAAGCTTTCTTT.

This clonotype was recorded once. The gene calls are TRBV12-3 or TRBV12-4 and TRBJ1-1; 12 nucleotides align to TRBD1. V was clipped by 5 bases and J by 6 bases; unmatched bases: 4. The CDR3 runs to 14 residues. CDR3 DNA: TGTGCCAGCAGTCACCGGGACAGGGGGCCTGAAGCTTTCTTT. Translated, it gives CASSHRDRGPEAFF.